The entry that follows covers one T cell receptor beta chain sequence. Its antigen remains unidentified. Sorted-subset replicate PCRs used approximately 200 ng of genomic DNA. This amount corresponded to approximately 30,000 T cell genomes. Produced via immunoSEQ multiplex PCR; TCRdb's table is partial and in-frame only. The sample yields 1.5 million to 1.9 million clones, 95% to 99% seen once. Division of CD4+ cells produced a CD45RA+ naive subset and a CD45RA-negative memory subset. This specimen belongs to a study of shared clonotypes between healthy human individuals. Overall study findings and caveats: Approximately 5% was the fraction of naive CD4 clonotypes found shared across a few donors.

The V end was cut by 2 bases, the J end by 5 bases, with 17 bases between. From germline, CDR1 is SGHRS and CDR2 YFSETQ. There are 16 residues in the CDR3. The receptor was derived from a man in his thirties or forties in good health. What was sequenced was naive CD4+ T cells sorted from blood. The subset was: CD45RA+ positively selected. V usage is TRBV5-1 and J usage is TRBJ2-1, with D possibly TRBD1 on 7 matching bases. The CDR3 protein is CASSFVDYRGDNEQFF. CDR3 coding DNA: TGCGCCAGCAGCTTCGTGGACTACAGGGGCGACAATGAGCAGTTCTTC.